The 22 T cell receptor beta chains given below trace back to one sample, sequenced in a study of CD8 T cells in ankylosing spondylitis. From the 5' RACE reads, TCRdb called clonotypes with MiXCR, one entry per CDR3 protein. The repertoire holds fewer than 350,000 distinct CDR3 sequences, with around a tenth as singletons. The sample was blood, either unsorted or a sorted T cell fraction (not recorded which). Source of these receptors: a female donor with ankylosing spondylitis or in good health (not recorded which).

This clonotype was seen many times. CDR3 nucleotide sequence: TGCAGTGCTAGAGATCTCGGGGGAGGGGTCACAGATACGCAGTATTTT. Protein: CSARDLGGGVTDTQYF. The chain recombines TRBV20-1 with TRBJ2-3, with 7 nucleotides matching TRBD2. The CDR3 extends over 16 amino acids. Germline-derived CDR1 and CDR2 are DFQATT and SNEGSKA (reference sequence). With V trimmed by 0 bases and J by 2 bases, 8 bases remained unmatched.

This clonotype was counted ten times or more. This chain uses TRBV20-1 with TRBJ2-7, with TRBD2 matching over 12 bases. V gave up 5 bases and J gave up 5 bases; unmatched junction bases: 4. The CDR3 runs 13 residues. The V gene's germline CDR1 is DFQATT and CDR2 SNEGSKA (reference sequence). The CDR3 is CSARLAGADEQYF. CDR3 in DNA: TGCAGTGCTCGACTAGCGGGGGCTGACGAGCAGTACTTC.

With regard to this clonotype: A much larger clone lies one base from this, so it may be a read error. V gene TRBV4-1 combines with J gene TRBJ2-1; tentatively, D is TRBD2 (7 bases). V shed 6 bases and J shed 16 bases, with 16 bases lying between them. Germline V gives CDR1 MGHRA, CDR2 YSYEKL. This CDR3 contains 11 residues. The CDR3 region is CASRQGLLGFF. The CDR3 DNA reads TGCGCCAGCAGACAGGGACTATTAGGCTTCTTC.

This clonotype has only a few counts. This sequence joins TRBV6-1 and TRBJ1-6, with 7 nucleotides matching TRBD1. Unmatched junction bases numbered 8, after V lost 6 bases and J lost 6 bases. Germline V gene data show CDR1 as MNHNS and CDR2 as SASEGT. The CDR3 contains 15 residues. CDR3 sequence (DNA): TGTGCCAGCAGACGTATCCGGGACAGTAATTCACCCCTCCACTTT. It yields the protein CASRRIRDSNSPLHF.

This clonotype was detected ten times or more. DNA for the CDR3: TGCGCCAGCAGCTGGAGGACTAGCGGGCAATACACAGATACGCAGTATTTT. Its protein is CASSWRTSGQYTDTQYF. The rearrangement uses TRBV5-1 and TRBJ2-3; 11 bases agree with TRBD2. The CDR3 length is 17 residues. Germline trimming cut 3 bases from V and 2 bases from J; bases unmatched to any gene: 8. Germline values: CDR1 SGHRS, CDR2 YFSETQ.

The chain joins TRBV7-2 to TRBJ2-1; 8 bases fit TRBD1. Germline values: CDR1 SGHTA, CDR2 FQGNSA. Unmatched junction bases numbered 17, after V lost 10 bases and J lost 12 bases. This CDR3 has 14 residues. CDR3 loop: CATRLGTGTQGQFF. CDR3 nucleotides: TGTGCCACACGCCTCGGGACAGGTACCCAGGGGCAGTTCTTC.

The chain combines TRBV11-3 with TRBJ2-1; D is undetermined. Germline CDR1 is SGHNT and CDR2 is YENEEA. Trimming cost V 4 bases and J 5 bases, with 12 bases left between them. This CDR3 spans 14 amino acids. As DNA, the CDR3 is TGTGCCAGCAGCTCCCCTTCGGCAAACAATGAGCAGTTCTTC. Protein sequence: CASSSPSANNEQFF. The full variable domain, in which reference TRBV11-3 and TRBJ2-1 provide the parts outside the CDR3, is EAGVVQSPRYKIIEKKQPVAFWCNPISGHNTLYWYLQNLGQGPELLIRYENEEAVDDSQLPKDRFSAERLKGVDSTLKIQPAELGDSAVYLCASSSPSANNEQFFGPGTRLTVL.

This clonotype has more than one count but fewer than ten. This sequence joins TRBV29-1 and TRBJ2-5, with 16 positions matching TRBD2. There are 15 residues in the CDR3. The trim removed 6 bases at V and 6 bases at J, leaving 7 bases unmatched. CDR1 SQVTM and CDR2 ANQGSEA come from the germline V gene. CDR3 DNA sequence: TGCAGCGTAGGGACTAGCGGGGGGGCAGGAAAGACCCAGTACTTC. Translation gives CSVGTSGGAGKTQYF.

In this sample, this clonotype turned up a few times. The CDR3 loop is CASSQEWQGRETQYF. Written as DNA, the CDR3 is TGTGCCAGCAGCCAAGAATGGCAGGGACGAGAGACCCAGTACTTC. This chain uses TRBV3-1 with TRBJ2-5, with D perhaps given as TRBD1 or TRBD2 (5 bases each). The germline V gene encodes CDR1 LGHDT and CDR2 YNNKEL (reference sequence). The CDR3 consists of 15 residues. The V end lost 0 bases, the J end lost 4 bases, and 12 bases lay between the germline ends.

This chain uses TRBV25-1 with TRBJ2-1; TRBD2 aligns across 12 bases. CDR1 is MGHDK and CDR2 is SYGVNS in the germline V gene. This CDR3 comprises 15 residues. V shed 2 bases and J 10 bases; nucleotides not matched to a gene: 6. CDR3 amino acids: CASSENGLAGNEQFF. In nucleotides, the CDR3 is TGTGCCAGCAGTGAAAATGGACTAGCGGGAAACGAGCAGTTCTTC.

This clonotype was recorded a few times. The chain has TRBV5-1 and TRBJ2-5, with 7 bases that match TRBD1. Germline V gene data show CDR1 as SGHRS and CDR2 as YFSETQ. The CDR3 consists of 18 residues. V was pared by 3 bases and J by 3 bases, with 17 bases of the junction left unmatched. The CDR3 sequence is CASSSLTGTENWEETQYF. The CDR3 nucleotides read TGCGCCAGCAGCTCGTTAACCGGGACAGAAAATTGGGAAGAGACCCAGTACTTC. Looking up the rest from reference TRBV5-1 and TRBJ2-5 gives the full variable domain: KAGVTQTPRYLIKTRGQQVTLSCSPISGHRSVSWYQQTPGQGLQFLFEYFSETQRNKGNFPGRFSGRQFSNSRSEMNVSTLELGDSALYLCASSSLTGTENWEETQYFGPGTRLLVL.

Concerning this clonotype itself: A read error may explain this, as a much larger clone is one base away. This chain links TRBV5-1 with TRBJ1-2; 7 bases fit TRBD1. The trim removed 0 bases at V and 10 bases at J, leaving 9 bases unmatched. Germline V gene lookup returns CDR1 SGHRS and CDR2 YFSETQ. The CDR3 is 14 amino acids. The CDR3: CASSLGDSPFVYTF. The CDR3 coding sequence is TGCGCCAGCAGCTTGGGGGACAGTCCCTTTGTCTACACCTTC.

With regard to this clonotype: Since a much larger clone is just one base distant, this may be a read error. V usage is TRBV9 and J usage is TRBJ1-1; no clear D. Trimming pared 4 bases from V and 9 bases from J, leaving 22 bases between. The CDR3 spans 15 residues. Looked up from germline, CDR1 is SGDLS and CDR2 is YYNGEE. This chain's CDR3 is CASSRGDPNPVKAFF. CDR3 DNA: TGTGCCAGCAGCCGGGGAGACCCAAATCCGGTCAAAGCTTTCTTT.

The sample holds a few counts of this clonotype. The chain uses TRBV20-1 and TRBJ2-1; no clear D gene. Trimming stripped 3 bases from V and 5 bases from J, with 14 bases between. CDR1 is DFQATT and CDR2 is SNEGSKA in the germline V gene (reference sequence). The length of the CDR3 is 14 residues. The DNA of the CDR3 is TGCAGTGCTAGGGGTTGGGCGGAACACAATGAGCAGTTCTTC. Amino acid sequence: CSARGWAEHNEQFF.

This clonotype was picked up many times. CDR3 region: CASRFGEYTDTQYF. CDR3 bases: TGTGCCAGCAGGTTTGGAGAGTACACAGATACGCAGTATTTT. The genes are TRBV12-3 or TRBV12-4 and TRBJ2-3; no reliable D call. The CDR3 has 14 residues. Trimming removed 6 bases at V and 2 bases at J, with 12 bases between.

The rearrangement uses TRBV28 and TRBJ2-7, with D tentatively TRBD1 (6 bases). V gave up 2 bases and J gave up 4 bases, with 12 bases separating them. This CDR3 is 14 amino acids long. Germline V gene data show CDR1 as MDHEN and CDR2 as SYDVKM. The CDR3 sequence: CASSLTAGAYEQYF. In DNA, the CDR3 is TGTGCCAGCAGTTTAACGGCAGGGGCGTACGAGCAGTACTTC.

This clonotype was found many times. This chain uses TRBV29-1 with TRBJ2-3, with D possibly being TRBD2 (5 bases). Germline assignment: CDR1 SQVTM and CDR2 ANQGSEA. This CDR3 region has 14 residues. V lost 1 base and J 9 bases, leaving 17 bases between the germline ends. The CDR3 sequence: CSVEGGYGERTQYF. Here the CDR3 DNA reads TGCAGCGTTGAAGGGGGTTATGGGGAGAGGACGCAGTATTTT.

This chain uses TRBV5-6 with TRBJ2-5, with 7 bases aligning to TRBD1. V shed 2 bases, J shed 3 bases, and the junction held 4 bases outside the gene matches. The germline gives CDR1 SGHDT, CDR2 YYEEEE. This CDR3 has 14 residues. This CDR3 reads CASSFGQVKETQYF. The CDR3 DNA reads TGTGCCAGCAGCTTCGGACAGGTTAAAGAGACCCAGTACTTC.

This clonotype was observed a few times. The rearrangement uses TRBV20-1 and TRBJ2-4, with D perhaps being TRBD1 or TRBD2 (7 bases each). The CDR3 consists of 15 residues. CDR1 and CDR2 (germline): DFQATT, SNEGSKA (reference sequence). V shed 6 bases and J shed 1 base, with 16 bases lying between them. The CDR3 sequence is CSAAGGEGAKNIQYF. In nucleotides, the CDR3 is TGCAGTGCCGCAGGGGGGGAGGGGGCCAAAAACATTCAGTACTTC.

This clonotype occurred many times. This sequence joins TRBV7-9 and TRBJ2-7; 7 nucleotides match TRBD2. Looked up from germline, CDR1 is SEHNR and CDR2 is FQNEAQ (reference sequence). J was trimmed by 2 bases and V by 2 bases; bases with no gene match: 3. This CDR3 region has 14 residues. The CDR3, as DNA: TGTGCCAGCAGCTTAATGAGCGGGGCCTACGAGCAGTACTTC. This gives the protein CASSLMSGAYEQYF.

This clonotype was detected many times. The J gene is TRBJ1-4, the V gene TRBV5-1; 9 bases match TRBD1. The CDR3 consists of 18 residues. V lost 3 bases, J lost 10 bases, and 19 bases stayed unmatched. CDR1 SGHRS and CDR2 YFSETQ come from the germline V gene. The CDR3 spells CASSSTGQGAVGVGKLFF. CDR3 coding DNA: TGCGCCAGCAGCTCAACGGGACAGGGCGCGGTTGGGGTCGGAAAACTGTTTTTT.

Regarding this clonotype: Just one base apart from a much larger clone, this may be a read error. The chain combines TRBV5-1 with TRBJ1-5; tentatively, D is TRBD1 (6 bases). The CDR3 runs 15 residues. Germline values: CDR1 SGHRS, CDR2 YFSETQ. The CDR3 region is CASSLAGQSNKPQHF. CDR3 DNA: TGCGCCAGCAGCTTGGCCGGACAGAGCAATAAGCCCCAGCATTTT.